This T cell receptor (beta chain) was found in a study of shared clonotypes between healthy human individuals. Study conclusions and caveats: A handful of donors shared about 4.5% of their naive CD4 clonotypes.

V lost 6 bases, J lost 8 bases, and 12 bases stayed unmatched. The CDR3 covers 15 residues. Germline V gene data show CDR1 as WNHNN and CDR2 as SYGVQD (reference sequence). Several immunoSEQ plates held equal portions of the genomic DNA taken from each subset. Per the original methods: Because ImmunoSEQ provided only junction sequences with no quality scores, the filtering differed. Clones were read by immunoSEQ multiplex PCR, and TCRdb kept only the in-frame ones, dropping some. V and J calls and clone size are given by that table; D and trimming were obtained from the DNA. This table holds about 2.3 million clones, less than 95% found once. As concerns this clone: Its specificity is unknown.

The sample was naive CD4+ T cells from PBMCs. The sample's subset: CD45RA+ positively selected. This TCR was recovered from a man in his late teens or twenties in good health. Some clones in this sample may be carry-over from other donors' samples. The chain combines TRBV10-1 with TRBJ1-3, with 8 bases that match TRBD1. CDR3 bases: TGCGCCAGCAGACTAGACAGGGGAGGTTTAGACACCATATATTTT. Amino acids: CASRLDRGGLDTIYF.